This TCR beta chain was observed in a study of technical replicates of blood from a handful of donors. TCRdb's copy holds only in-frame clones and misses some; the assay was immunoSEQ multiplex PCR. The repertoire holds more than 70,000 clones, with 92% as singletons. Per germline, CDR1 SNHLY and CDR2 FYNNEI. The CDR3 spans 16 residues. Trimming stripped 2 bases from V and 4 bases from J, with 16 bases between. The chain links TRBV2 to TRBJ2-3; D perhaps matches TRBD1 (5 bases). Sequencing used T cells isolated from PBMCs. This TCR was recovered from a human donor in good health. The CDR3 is CASSEYPQGGADTQYF. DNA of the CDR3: TGTGCCAGCAGTGAATACCCCCAGGGCGGCGCAGATACGCAGTATTTT.